The TCR beta chain described here comes from a study of CD8 T cells in ankylosing spondylitis (TCRdb year 2017). About the study as a whole: To find TCR variants linked to disease, the study profiled T cell receptor beta repertoires in ankylosing spondylitis patients and healthy donors. The full study cohort was made up of roughly 25 ankylosing spondylitis patients and 108 healthy donors. Peripheral blood was sampled, and synovial fluid was additionally collected from ankylosing spondylitis patients. Points the paper makes about the study in general: Some motif variants were previously reported in synovial fluid and blood of reactive arthritis patients, suggesting common disease-initiation mechanisms. The disease-linked clones showed a CD8+ phenotype and occurred at relatively low frequencies in peripheral blood. Significant enrichment of the disease-linked clones was reported in matched synovial fluid samples from ankylosing spondylitis patients. Blood from ankylosing spondylitis patients appeared to be characterized by a TCR beta motif composed of roughly 8 highly homologous amino acid variants.

The CDR3 sequence holds 13 residues, the cysteine and phenylalanine included. Of all the DNA, just the CDR3 is kept, 39 bases in frame from base 1. V is shortened by 0 bases, J by 6 bases, and the region joining them spans 5 bases. As encoded in the germline V gene, CDR1 is MGHDK while CDR2 is SYGVNS. Sequencing relied on an Illumina HiSeq 2500. Quantitative 5'-RACE with molecular barcodes was the method used to prepare the TCR beta libraries. On the authors' methods: Disease-linked TCR variants were identified with a new computational method built on a probabilistic model of VDJ rearrangement. TCRdb trimmed public reads at Q25 via fastp, called clones via MiXCR and kept in-frame beta chains. Each entry is one CDR3 protein sequence, shown with its most common DNA and genes. The V and J calls follow TCRdb's processing rather than the paper's. Within this sample are some 220,000 distinct CDR3 sequences, with 5.5% to 7.5% of them counted one time only. The ten largest make up 12% to 15% of the sample.

This clonotype was picked up many times. Its antigen is still unknown. Base qualities are not at hand, and no much larger clone is one base apart. The sequenced sample consisted of blood, either unsorted or a sorted T cell fraction (not recorded which). This receptor was taken from a male donor with ankylosing spondylitis. Rearrangement joined TRBV25-1 to TRBJ2-2, with no confident D gene call. CDR3 protein: CASSEYLSGELFF. The DNA reads TGTGCCAGCAGTGAATATCTATCCGGGGAGCTGTTTTTT.